Given below is one TCR beta chain in context. As yet, its antigen is unknown. This specimen belongs to a study of T cells expressing NK-cell markers. The CDR3 loop spans 14 amino acids. Germline assignment: CDR1 SGHRS and CDR2 YFSETQ. Study observations and caveats: Six donors had dominant NKG2C+ clonotypes that comprised about 1.0-7.0% of their CD8+ T cells. Certain NKG2C+ T cell clones were expanded, and their HCMV specificity remained unclear.

TCRdb re-called the 5' RACE reads; every CDR3 protein appears as one record, without DNA. The sample data list 200,000 to 300,000 distinct CDR3 sequences. The source is a man between 18 and 35 years old in good health. Specimen: blood T cells: a sorted CD56 or NKG2C T cell subset, CD4+ or CD8+ T cells, or bulk PBMC T cells (not recorded which). The V call is TRBV5-1, the J call TRBJ1-1; TCRdb calls TRBD1, which cannot be checked without DNA. The CDR3: CASSLEGVGAEAFF.